This paragraph covers one T cell receptor (beta chain) sequence. No antigen is known for it. Profiling relied on immunoSEQ multiplex PCR, and the TCRdb table lists in-frame clones only, not all of them. The repertoire holds 200,000 to 250,000 clones, with 85% to 95% as singletons. The data are from a study of cytomegalovirus exposure and HLA in healthy donors. General study points: With high specificity and sensitivity, the classifier reportedly diagnosed cytomegalovirus status. According to a later analysis, TCR clusters from the first cohort tended to co-occur in the 120 or so validation repertoires. While the bulk of TCR sequences proved rare, some public TCRs turned up in many donors.

From the approximately 120-subject validation cohort, which was separate from the approximately 670-subject first cohort, the donors were drawn. The CDR3 spans 13 residues. Trimming at V came to 11 bases and at J to 8 bases, leaving 8 bases not matched to a gene. Germline CDR1 MNHNS, CDR2 SASEGT. Source material: PBMCs. The sequence was obtained from a woman aged 18 to 35 in good health and CMV-seronegative. The chain joins TRBV6-1 to TRBJ1-4, with 10 bases identical to TRBD1. The DNA for the CDR3 is TGTGCCGTCCGGGACAGGGGTGACGAAAAACTGTTTTTT. Translation: CAVRDRGDEKLFF.